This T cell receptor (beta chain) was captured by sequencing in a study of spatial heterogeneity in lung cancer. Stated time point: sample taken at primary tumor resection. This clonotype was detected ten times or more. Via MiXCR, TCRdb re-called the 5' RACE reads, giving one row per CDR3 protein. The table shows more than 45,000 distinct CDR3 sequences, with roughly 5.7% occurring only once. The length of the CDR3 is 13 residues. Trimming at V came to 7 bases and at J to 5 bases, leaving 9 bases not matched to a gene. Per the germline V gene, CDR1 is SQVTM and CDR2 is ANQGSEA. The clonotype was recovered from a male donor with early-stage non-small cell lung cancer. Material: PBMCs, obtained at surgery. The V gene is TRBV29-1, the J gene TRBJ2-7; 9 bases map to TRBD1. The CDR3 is CSGRQGDGNEQYF. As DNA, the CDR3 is TGCAGCGGTCGACAGGGGGATGGCAACGAGCAGTACTTC.